These T cell receptor beta chains were read from a single sample in a study of radiotherapy plus CTLA-4 blockade in lung cancer. Produced via immunoSEQ multiplex PCR; TCRdb's table is partial and in-frame only. The sample carries more than 95,000 clones, about four fifths recorded once. The sequences come from peripheral blood, collected from a patient treated with radiotherapy plus ipilimumab. The receptors were sampled from a human donor with non-small cell lung cancer who had a partial response to radiotherapy plus ipilimumab. Some clones in this sample may be carry-over from other donors' samples. Both conserved end residues are part of each CDR3. The order of the fields is CDR3 DNA, CDR3 protein, J gene, clone size, V gene, CDR3 length, D gene. The D gene is left open where the match is weak. Clone sizes are given selectively: once, few, many, or a class where the clone is expanded.

cdr3_nt: TGCGCCAGCAGCTCGGACAGCGGTAGGTCGGGACTGTTTTTT
cdr3_aa: CASSSDSGRSGLFF
j_call: TRBJ1-4
clone_size: .
v_call: TRBV5-1
cdr3_length: 14
d_call: .

cdr3_nt: TGTGCCAGTAGTATCTTGCATGAACAGGGGAATCAGCCCCAGCATTTT
cdr3_aa: CASSILHEQGNQPQHF
j_call: TRBJ1-5
clone_size: .
v_call: TRBV19
cdr3_length: 16
d_call: TRBD1

cdr3_nt: TGTGCCAGCAGCGCGATCGGGGAGGGCACAGATACGCAGTATTTT
cdr3_aa: CASSAIGEGTDTQYF
j_call: TRBJ2-3
clone_size: .
v_call: TRBV9
cdr3_length: 15
d_call: .

cdr3_nt: TGTGCCAGTAGTATCGGACTAGCGGGGGGGCAAGAGACCCAGTACTTC
cdr3_aa: CASSIGLAGGQETQYF
j_call: TRBJ2-5
clone_size: .
v_call: TRBV19
cdr3_length: 16
d_call: TRBD2

cdr3_nt: TGTGCCAGCAGCCGAAGCGGGGAGGGAGGCTACACCTTC
cdr3_aa: CASSRSGEGGYTF
j_call: TRBJ1-2
clone_size: few
v_call: TRBV6-6
cdr3_length: 13
d_call: .

cdr3_nt: TGTGCCAGCAGCTTGGGACAGCGCTATGGCTACACCTTC
cdr3_aa: CASSLGQRYGYTF
j_call: TRBJ1-2
clone_size: .
v_call: TRBV5-6
cdr3_length: 13
d_call: .

cdr3_nt: TGTGCCAGCAGCTTCGCGTACTCTGGGGCCAACGTCCTGACTTTC
cdr3_aa: CASSFAYSGANVLTF
j_call: TRBJ2-6
clone_size: .
v_call: TRBV5-5
cdr3_length: 15
d_call: .

cdr3_nt: TGTGCCAGCAGTTCCGGGACAGGGCTTCAACCCGGGGAGCTGTTTTTT
cdr3_aa: CASSSGTGLQPGELFF
j_call: TRBJ2-2
clone_size: .
v_call: TRBV28
cdr3_length: 16
d_call: TRBD1

cdr3_nt: TGTGCCAGCAGCGCACAGGGGAGGGAGCTGTTTTTT
cdr3_aa: CASSAQGRELFF
j_call: TRBJ2-2
clone_size: few
v_call: TRBV9
cdr3_length: 12
d_call: TRBD1

cdr3_nt: TGTGCCAGCTCACCTACAGGGGGCGTTAACTATGGCTACACCTTC
cdr3_aa: CASSPTGGVNYGYTF
j_call: TRBJ1-2
clone_size: .
v_call: TRBV18
cdr3_length: 15
d_call: TRBD1

cdr3_nt: TGTGCCAGCAGCTTTGGGGCGAGTTGGGGGGGTACGCAGTATTTT
cdr3_aa: CASSFGASWGGTQYF
j_call: TRBJ2-3
clone_size: .
v_call: TRBV7-3
cdr3_length: 15
d_call: TRBD2

cdr3_nt: TGTGCCAGCAGCTTAGGTCCGGGTCGGAGCTCCTACGAGCAGTACTTC
cdr3_aa: CASSLGPGRSSYEQYF
j_call: TRBJ2-7
clone_size: .
v_call: TRBV11-2
cdr3_length: 16
d_call: .

cdr3_nt: TGTGCCAGCAGTGAAGGCGCTAGCGGCGTCTACGAGCAGTACTTC
cdr3_aa: CASSEGASGVYEQYF
j_call: TRBJ2-7
clone_size: .
v_call: TRBV6-1
cdr3_length: 15
d_call: TRBD2

cdr3_nt: TGTGCCAGCAGCCGGGACAGGGGGTCAGATACGCAGTATTTT
cdr3_aa: CASSRDRGSDTQYF
j_call: TRBJ2-3
clone_size: few
v_call: TRBV2
cdr3_length: 14
d_call: TRBD1

cdr3_nt: TGTGCCAGCAGCTTAGCGTTTAATTCTCCGGGTACGCAGTATTTT
cdr3_aa: CASSLAFNSPGTQYF
j_call: TRBJ2-3
clone_size: .
v_call: TRBV7-8
cdr3_length: 15
d_call: .

cdr3_nt: TGTGCCAGCAGCTTAGGTTCAGGGGGCAAGTCACCCCTCCACTTT
cdr3_aa: CASSLGSGGKSPLHF
j_call: TRBJ1-6
clone_size: .
v_call: TRBV5-6
cdr3_length: 15
d_call: TRBD1

cdr3_nt: TGTGCCAGCAGCTTTGGGGCCGGGGGTCAGCCCCAGCATTTT
cdr3_aa: CASSFGAGGQPQHF
j_call: TRBJ1-5
clone_size: .
v_call: TRBV5-5
cdr3_length: 14
d_call: .

cdr3_nt: TGTGCCGGCAGTTCCCACGTAGCGGGGCGATACTACGAGCAGTACTTC
cdr3_aa: CAGSSHVAGRYYEQYF
j_call: TRBJ2-7
clone_size: .
v_call: TRBV6-5
cdr3_length: 16
d_call: TRBD2

cdr3_nt: TGTGCCAGCAGCTTCGACAGAGGAGATACGCAGTATTTT
cdr3_aa: CASSFDRGDTQYF
j_call: TRBJ2-3
clone_size: .
v_call: TRBV11-2
cdr3_length: 13
d_call: .

cdr3_nt: TGCGCCAGCAGCTTCCGGGACAGGGGGGTCGGCAATGAGCAGTTCTTC
cdr3_aa: CASSFRDRGVGNEQFF
j_call: TRBJ2-1
clone_size: .
v_call: TRBV5-1
cdr3_length: 16
d_call: TRBD1

cdr3_nt: TGTGCCAGCAGCTCACAAACGGGGGGGGTTGGGGAGGCTTTCTTT
cdr3_aa: CASSSQTGGVGEAFF
j_call: TRBJ1-1
clone_size: once
v_call: TRBV7-6
cdr3_length: 15
d_call: .

cdr3_nt: TGCAGCGTTAGCCACCTCTACGAGCAGTACTTC
cdr3_aa: CSVSHLYEQYF
j_call: TRBJ2-7
clone_size: few
v_call: TRBV29-1
cdr3_length: 11
d_call: .

cdr3_nt: TGCGCCAGCAGCCCCACCCTACCTGGGGCCGGGAGCACAGATACGCAGTATTTT
cdr3_aa: CASSPTLPGAGSTDTQYF
j_call: TRBJ2-3
clone_size: .
v_call: TRBV4-1
cdr3_length: 18
d_call: .

cdr3_nt: TGTGCCAGCAGTTTAGGGACAGGGTGGGAAGAGACCCAGTACTTC
cdr3_aa: CASSLGTGWEETQYF
j_call: TRBJ2-5
clone_size: .
v_call: TRBV28
cdr3_length: 15
d_call: TRBD1

cdr3_nt: TGTGCCTGGACAACAGCCTACGAGCAGTACTTC
cdr3_aa: CAWTTAYEQYF
j_call: TRBJ2-7
clone_size: .
v_call: TRBV30
cdr3_length: 11
d_call: .

cdr3_nt: TGTGCCATCAGTGAATCGGCCCTCCTACAGGGGAACTATGGCTACACCTTC
cdr3_aa: CAISESALLQGNYGYTF
j_call: TRBJ1-2
clone_size: .
v_call: TRBV10-3
cdr3_length: 17
d_call: TRBD1

cdr3_nt: TGTGCCAGTAGTATGGGGGGGTGGGGACTAGATACGCAGTATTTT
cdr3_aa: CASSMGGWGLDTQYF
j_call: TRBJ2-3
clone_size: .
v_call: TRBV19
cdr3_length: 15
d_call: TRBD2

cdr3_nt: TGTGCCAGCAGCTTGGGCAGGGGGTCCTACGAGCAGTACTTC
cdr3_aa: CASSLGRGSYEQYF
j_call: TRBJ2-7
clone_size: few
v_call: TRBV5-4
cdr3_length: 14
d_call: TRBD1

cdr3_nt: TGTGCCAGTAGTTCACTAGCGGGGGGGGTCAGTACGCAGTATTTT
cdr3_aa: CASSSLAGGVSTQYF
j_call: TRBJ2-3
clone_size: once
v_call: TRBV19
cdr3_length: 15
d_call: TRBD2

cdr3_nt: TGTGCCAGCAGAGACAGCTCGAACACTGAAGCTTTCTTT
cdr3_aa: CASRDSSNTEAFF
j_call: TRBJ1-1
clone_size: .
v_call: TRBV6-5
cdr3_length: 13
d_call: .

cdr3_nt: TGTGCCACCGACCTCCCTGGACAGGGGCTAGGCTACACCTTC
cdr3_aa: CATDLPGQGLGYTF
j_call: TRBJ1-2
clone_size: .
v_call: TRBV6-6
cdr3_length: 14
d_call: TRBD1

cdr3_nt: TGTGCCAGCAGCTTAGGGGCGGGGGGGCTTTACAATGAGCAGTTCTTC
cdr3_aa: CASSLGAGGLYNEQFF
j_call: TRBJ2-1
clone_size: .
v_call: TRBV7-2
cdr3_length: 16
d_call: TRBD2

cdr3_nt: TGTGCCAGCAGCTCTTCCGGGACTAGCAGCAATGAGCAGTTCTTC
cdr3_aa: CASSSSGTSSNEQFF
j_call: TRBJ2-1
clone_size: .
v_call: TRBV7-2
cdr3_length: 15
d_call: TRBD2

cdr3_nt: TGCAGCGTTGAAACCGGGAGACCGGGAGGGGATGGCTACACCTTC
cdr3_aa: CSVETGRPGGDGYTF
j_call: TRBJ1-2
clone_size: .
v_call: TRBV29-1
cdr3_length: 15
d_call: .

cdr3_nt: TGCGCCAGCAGCCAAGGAGGGGGACAAAACTATGGCTACACCTTC
cdr3_aa: CASSQGGGQNYGYTF
j_call: TRBJ1-2
clone_size: .
v_call: TRBV4-3
cdr3_length: 15
d_call: .

cdr3_nt: TGTGCCAGCAGACCTCCGGGACAGTCGACGGGCACAGATACGCAGTATTTT
cdr3_aa: CASRPPGQSTGTDTQYF
j_call: TRBJ2-3
clone_size: .
v_call: TRBV28
cdr3_length: 17
d_call: TRBD1

cdr3_nt: TGTGCCATCAGTGATATCAGGGGGCTCTATGGCTACACCTTC
cdr3_aa: CAISDIRGLYGYTF
j_call: TRBJ1-2
clone_size: .
v_call: TRBV10-3
cdr3_length: 14
d_call: TRBD1

cdr3_nt: TGTGCCAGCAGCCACCGGAGGACCCACAATGAGCAGTTCTTC
cdr3_aa: CASSHRRTHNEQFF
j_call: TRBJ2-1
clone_size: .
v_call: TRBV7-8
cdr3_length: 14
d_call: .

cdr3_nt: TGTGCCAGCAGCTTAGTGTCTAGCTTACACATTCAGTACTTC
cdr3_aa: CASSLVSSLHIQYF
j_call: TRBJ2-4
clone_size: .
v_call: TRBV7-2
cdr3_length: 14
d_call: .

cdr3_nt: TGCGCCAGCAGCCAAGCGCAGCGTGCGAACACCGGGGAGCTGTTTTTT
cdr3_aa: CASSQAQRANTGELFF
j_call: TRBJ2-2
clone_size: .
v_call: TRBV4-1
cdr3_length: 16
d_call: .

cdr3_nt: TGTGCCAGCAGCAGGAGGGGTGGGTACGGGGCCAACGTCCTGACTTTC
cdr3_aa: CASSRRGGYGANVLTF
j_call: TRBJ2-6
clone_size: .
v_call: TRBV28
cdr3_length: 16
d_call: .

cdr3_nt: TGTGCCAGCAGCTCTAGGGGCGGGACGGGGAGCTACGAGCAGTACTTC
cdr3_aa: CASSSRGGTGSYEQYF
j_call: TRBJ2-7
clone_size: .
v_call: TRBV7-2
cdr3_length: 16
d_call: .

cdr3_nt: TGTGCCACCACCCACAGGGGTAGGGGCAATGAGCAGTTCTTC
cdr3_aa: CATTHRGRGNEQFF
j_call: TRBJ2-1
clone_size: few
v_call: TRBV15
cdr3_length: 14
d_call: TRBD1

cdr3_nt: TGCGCCAGCAGCGGTGGGACTTACGGGGAGCTGTTTTTT
cdr3_aa: CASSGGTYGELFF
j_call: TRBJ2-2
clone_size: .
v_call: TRBV5-1
cdr3_length: 13
d_call: .

cdr3_nt: TGTGCCTGGGGGGGAGGCAGCTCCTACGAGCAGTACTTC
cdr3_aa: CAWGGGSSYEQYF
j_call: TRBJ2-7
clone_size: .
v_call: TRBV30
cdr3_length: 13
d_call: .

cdr3_nt: TGCGCCAGCAGCTCTACAGGGTCGGCTGAAAAACTGTTTTTT
cdr3_aa: CASSSTGSAEKLFF
j_call: TRBJ1-4
clone_size: .
v_call: TRBV5-1
cdr3_length: 14
d_call: .

cdr3_nt: TGTGCCGGCTCCCATAGCGGGAGTACAAGGGGGGATACGCAGTATTTT
cdr3_aa: CAGSHSGSTRGDTQYF
j_call: TRBJ2-3
clone_size: .
v_call: TRBV30
cdr3_length: 16
d_call: TRBD2

cdr3_nt: TGCGCCAGCAGCTCCGGGGAAGAGACCCAGTACTTC
cdr3_aa: CASSSGEETQYF
j_call: TRBJ2-5
clone_size: .
v_call: TRBV5-1
cdr3_length: 12
d_call: .

cdr3_nt: TGTGCCAGCTCACCAGCGAAATTTGGCGAGCAGTACTTC
cdr3_aa: CASSPAKFGEQYF
j_call: TRBJ2-7
clone_size: .
v_call: TRBV18
cdr3_length: 13
d_call: .

cdr3_nt: TGCGCCAGCAGCTTGGAGGGGGCGCGGTACAATGAGCAGTTCTTC
cdr3_aa: CASSLEGARYNEQFF
j_call: TRBJ2-1
clone_size: .
v_call: TRBV5-1
cdr3_length: 15
d_call: TRBD1